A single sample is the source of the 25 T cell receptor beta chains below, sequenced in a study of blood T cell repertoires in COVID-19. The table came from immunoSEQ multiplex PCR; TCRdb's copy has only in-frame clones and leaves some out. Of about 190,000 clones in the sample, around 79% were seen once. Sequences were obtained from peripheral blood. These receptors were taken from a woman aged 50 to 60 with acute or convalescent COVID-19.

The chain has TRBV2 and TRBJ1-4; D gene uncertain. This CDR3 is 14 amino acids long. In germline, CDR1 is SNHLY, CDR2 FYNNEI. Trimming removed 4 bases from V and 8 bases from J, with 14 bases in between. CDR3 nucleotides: TGTGCCAGCAGTGGGTTTGTTATCCGGGAAAAACTGTTTTTT. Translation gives CASSGFVIREKLFF.

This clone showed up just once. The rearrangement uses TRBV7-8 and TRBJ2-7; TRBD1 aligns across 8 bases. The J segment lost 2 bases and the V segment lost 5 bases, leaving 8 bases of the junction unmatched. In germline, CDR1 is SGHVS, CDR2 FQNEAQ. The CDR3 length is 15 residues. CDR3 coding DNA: TGTGCCAGCAGCCCCGACCGGGACAGGCCCTACGAGCAGTACTTC. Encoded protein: CASSPDRDRPYEQYF.

This chain's CDR3 is CASSLEAGGFYEQYF. CDR3 DNA sequence: TGTGCCAGCAGCTTGGAGGCAGGGGGCTTCTACGAGCAGTACTTC. The gene calls are TRBV5-5 and TRBJ2-7; 8 bases line up with TRBD1. V shed 0 bases, J shed 3 bases, and the junction held 5 bases outside the gene matches. The CDR3 length is 15 residues. CDR1 is SGHKS and CDR2 is YYEKEE in the germline V gene (reference sequence).

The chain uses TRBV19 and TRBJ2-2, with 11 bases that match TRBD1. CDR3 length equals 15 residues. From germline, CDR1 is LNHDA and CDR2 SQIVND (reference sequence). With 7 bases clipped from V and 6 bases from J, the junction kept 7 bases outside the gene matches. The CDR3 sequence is CASTTGTGGAGELFF. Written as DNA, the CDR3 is TGTGCCAGTACCACCGGGACAGGGGGTGCCGGGGAGCTGTTTTTT.

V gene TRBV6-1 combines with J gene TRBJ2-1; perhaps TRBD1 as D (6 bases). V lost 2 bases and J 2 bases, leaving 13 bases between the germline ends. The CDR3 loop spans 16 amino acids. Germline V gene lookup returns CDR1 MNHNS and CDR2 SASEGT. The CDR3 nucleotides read TGTGCCAGCAGTGAAAGGGCAGGGGACGCCTACAATGAGCAGTTCTTC. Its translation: CASSERAGDAYNEQFF.

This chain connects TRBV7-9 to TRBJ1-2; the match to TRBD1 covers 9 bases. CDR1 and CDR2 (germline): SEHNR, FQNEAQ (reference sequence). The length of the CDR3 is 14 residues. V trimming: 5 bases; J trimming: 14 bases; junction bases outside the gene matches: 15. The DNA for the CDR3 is TGTGCCAGCAGCCTTCCGGGACAGGGACCTATGCTGACCTTC. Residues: CASSLPGQGPMLTF.

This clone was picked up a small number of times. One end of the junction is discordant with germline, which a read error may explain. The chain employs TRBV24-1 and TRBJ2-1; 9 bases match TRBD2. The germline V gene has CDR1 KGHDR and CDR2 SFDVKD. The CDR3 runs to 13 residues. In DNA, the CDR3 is TGTGCCACCAGAGAATCTAACCAGCGGGAGGAGATCTTC. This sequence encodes CATRESNQREEIF.

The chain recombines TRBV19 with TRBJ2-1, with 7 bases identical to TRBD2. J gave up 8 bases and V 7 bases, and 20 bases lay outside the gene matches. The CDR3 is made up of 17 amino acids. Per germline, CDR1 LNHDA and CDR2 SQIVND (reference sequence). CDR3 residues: CASTLGGLPPPSDEQFF. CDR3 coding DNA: TGTGCCAGTACCCTGGGGGGGTTGCCTCCACCCAGCGATGAGCAGTTCTTC.

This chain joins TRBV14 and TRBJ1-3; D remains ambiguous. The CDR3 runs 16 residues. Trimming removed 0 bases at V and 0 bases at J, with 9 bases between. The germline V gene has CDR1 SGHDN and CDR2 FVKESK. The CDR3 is CASSQDFARSGNTIYF. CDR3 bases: TGTGCCAGCAGCCAAGATTTCGCGCGCTCTGGAAACACCATATATTTT.

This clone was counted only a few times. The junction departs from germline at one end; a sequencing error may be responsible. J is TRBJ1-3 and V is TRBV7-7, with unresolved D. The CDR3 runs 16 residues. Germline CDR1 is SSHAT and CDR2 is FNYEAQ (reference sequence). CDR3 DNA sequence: TGTGCTAGCAGCTTTCGAGGCGGTAACTCTGGAAACACCATATATTTT. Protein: CASSFRGGNSGNTIYF.

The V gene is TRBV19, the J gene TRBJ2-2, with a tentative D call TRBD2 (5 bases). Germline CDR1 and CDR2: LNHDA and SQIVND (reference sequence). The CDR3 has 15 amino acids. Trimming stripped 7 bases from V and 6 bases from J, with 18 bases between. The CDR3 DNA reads TGTGCCAGTATCGGTCCCCGGGATCGAGCCGGGGAGCTGTTTTTT. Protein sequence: CASIGPRDRAGELFF.

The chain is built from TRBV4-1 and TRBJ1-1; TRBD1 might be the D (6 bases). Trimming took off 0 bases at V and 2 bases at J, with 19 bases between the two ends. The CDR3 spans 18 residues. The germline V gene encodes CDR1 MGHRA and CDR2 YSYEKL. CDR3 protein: CASSQDSRQAAGNTEAFF. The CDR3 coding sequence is TGCGCCAGCAGCCAAGATTCCCGACAGGCAGCAGGTAACACTGAAGCTTTCTTT.

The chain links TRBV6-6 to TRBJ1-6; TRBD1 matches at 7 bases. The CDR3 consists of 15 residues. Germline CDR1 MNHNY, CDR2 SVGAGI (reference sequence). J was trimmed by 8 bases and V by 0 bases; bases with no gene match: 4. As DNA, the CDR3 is TGTGCCAGCAGTTACTCGAGTCAGGGGGATTCACCCCTCCACTTT. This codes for CASSYSSQGDSPLHF.

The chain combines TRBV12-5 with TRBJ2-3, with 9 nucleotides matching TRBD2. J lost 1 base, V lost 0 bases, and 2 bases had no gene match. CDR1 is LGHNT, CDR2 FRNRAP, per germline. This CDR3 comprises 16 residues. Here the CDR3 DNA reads TGTGCTAGTGGTTTGGTGCTAGCGGGGCGCACAGATACGCAGTATTTT. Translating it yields CASGLVLAGRTDTQYF.

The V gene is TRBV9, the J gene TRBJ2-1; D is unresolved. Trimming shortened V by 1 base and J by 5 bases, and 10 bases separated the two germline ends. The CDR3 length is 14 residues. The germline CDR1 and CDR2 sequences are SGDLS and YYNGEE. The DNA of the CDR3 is TGTGCCAGCAGCGTACGCGCGGCGAACAATGAGCAGTTCTTC. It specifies CASSVRAANNEQFF.

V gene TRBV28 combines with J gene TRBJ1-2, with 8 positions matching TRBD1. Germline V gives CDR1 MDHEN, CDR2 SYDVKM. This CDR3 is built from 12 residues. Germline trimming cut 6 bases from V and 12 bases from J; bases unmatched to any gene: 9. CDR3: CASSAARQGNTF. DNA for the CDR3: TGTGCCAGCAGCGCGGCTAGACAGGGGAACACCTTC.

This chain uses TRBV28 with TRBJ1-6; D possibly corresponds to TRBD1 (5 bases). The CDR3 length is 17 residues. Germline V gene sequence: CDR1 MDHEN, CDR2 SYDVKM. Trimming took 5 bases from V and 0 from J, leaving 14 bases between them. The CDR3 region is CASSPGLRSSYNSPLHF. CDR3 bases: TGTGCCAGCAGTCCGGGACTCAGGAGCTCCTATAATTCACCCCTCCACTTT.

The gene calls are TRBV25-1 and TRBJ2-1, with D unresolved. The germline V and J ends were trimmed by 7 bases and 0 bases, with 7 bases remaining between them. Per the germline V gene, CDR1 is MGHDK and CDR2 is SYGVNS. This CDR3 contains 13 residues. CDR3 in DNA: TGTGCCAGCAAAGCGAGCTCCTACAATGAGCAGTTCTTC. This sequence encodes CASKASSYNEQFF.

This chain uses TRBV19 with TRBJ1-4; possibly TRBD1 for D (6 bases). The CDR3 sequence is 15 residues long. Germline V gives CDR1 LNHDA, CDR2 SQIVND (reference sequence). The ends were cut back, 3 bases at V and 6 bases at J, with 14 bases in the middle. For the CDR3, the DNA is TGTGCCAGTAGTATTCGACAGGCGGGGGATGAAAAACTGTTTTTT. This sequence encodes CASSIRQAGDEKLFF.

This chain's CDR3 is CASSPGTGDGYTF. CDR3 nucleotide sequence: TGCGCCAGCAGCCCCGGGACAGGGGATGGCTACACCTTC. V usage is TRBV4-3 and J usage is TRBJ1-2, with 10 bases fitting TRBD1. This CDR3 region has 13 residues. Germline V CDR1 and CDR2: LGHNA, YSLEER. V was pared by 4 bases and J by 6 bases, with 2 bases of the junction left unmatched.

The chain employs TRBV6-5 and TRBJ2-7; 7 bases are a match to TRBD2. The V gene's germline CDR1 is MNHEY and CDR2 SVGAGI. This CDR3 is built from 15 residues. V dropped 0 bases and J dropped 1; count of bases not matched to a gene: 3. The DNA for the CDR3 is TGTGCCAGCAGTTACTCTTGGCGGGGGTCCTACGAGCAGTACTTC. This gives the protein CASSYSWRGSYEQYF.

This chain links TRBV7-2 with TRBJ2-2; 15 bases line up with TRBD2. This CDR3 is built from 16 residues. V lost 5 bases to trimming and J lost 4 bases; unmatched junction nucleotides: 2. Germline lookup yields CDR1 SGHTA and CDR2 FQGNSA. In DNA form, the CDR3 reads TGTGCCAGCAGCGGGGGACTAGCGGGAGGCACCGGGGAGCTGTTTTTT. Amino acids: CASSGGLAGGTGELFF.

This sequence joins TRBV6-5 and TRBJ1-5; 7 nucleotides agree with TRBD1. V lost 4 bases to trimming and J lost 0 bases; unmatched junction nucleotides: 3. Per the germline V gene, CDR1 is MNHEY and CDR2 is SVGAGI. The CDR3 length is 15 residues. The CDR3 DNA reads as TGTGCCAGCAGTTCGACAGGGAATAGCAATCAGCCCCAGCATTTT. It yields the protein CASSSTGNSNQPQHF.

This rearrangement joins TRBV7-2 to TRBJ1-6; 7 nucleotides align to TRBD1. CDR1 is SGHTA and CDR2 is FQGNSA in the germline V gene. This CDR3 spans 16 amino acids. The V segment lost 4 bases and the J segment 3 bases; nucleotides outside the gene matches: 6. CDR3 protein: CASSSSTGSYNSPLHF. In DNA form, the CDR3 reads TGTGCCAGCAGCTCCTCGACAGGGAGCTATAATTCACCCCTCCACTTT.

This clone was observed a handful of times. The CDR3 protein is CASSFGVSYEQYF. CDR3 nucleotide sequence: TGTGCCAGCAGCTTCGGGGTATCCTACGAGCAGTACTTC. The V gene is TRBV5-4, the J gene TRBJ2-7; TRBD2 is a possible D gene (5 bases). Trimming removed 2 bases at V and 1 base at J, with 7 bases between. Germline CDR1 SGHNT, CDR2 YYREEE (reference sequence). The CDR3 is 13 residues long.